This entry describes one T cell receptor (beta chain). The antigen remains undetermined. This sample was taken from a study of shared clonotypes between healthy human individuals. About the research overall: CD4 naive cells filled three plates per donor, CD4 memory three, CD8 naive two and CD8 memory one.

Naive CD8 cells were CD45RO-negative, positively selected for CCR7, excluding terminally differentiated effector memory CD45RA+ cells. V lost 5 bases to trimming and J lost 6 bases, with 8 bases between them. The CDR3 is made up of 11 amino acids. The germline V gene encodes CDR1 MNHEY and CDR2 SMNVEV (reference sequence). Findings of the study overall: Clonotypes shared by all four sorted-subset donors had higher generation probabilities than non-shared clonotypes.

Sequencing was at deep level. Clones were sequenced by immunoSEQ multiplex PCR, and TCRdb holds only the in-frame ones, with some missing. This repertoire shows some 2,000,000 clones, about 95% found once; its top ten account for around 1.1%. The chain joins TRBV27 to TRBJ2-7; D might be TRBD1 (5 bases). The sequence derives from a man aged 18 to 30 in good health. The sequencing input was naive CD8+ T cells sorted from blood. In nucleotides, the CDR3 is TGTGCCAGCAGTGCAGGGCTCGAGCAGTACTTC. It is translated as CASSAGLEQYF.